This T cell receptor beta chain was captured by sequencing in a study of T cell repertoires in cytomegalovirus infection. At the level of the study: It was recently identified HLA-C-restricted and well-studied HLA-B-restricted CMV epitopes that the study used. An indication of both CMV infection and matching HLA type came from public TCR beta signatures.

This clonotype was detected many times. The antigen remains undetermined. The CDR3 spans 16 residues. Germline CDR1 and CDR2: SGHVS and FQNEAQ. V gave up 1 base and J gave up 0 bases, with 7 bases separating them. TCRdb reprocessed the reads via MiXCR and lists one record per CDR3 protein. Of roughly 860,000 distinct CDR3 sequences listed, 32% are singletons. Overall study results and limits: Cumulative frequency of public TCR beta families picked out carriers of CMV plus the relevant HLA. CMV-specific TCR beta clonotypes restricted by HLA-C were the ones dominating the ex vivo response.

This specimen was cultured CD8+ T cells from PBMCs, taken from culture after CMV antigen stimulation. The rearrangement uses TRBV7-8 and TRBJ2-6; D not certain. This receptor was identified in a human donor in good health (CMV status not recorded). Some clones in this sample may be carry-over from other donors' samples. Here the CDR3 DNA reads TGTGCCAGCAGCTTAGATAGGGTCTCTGGGGCCAACGTCCTGACTTTC. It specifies CASSLDRVSGANVLTF.